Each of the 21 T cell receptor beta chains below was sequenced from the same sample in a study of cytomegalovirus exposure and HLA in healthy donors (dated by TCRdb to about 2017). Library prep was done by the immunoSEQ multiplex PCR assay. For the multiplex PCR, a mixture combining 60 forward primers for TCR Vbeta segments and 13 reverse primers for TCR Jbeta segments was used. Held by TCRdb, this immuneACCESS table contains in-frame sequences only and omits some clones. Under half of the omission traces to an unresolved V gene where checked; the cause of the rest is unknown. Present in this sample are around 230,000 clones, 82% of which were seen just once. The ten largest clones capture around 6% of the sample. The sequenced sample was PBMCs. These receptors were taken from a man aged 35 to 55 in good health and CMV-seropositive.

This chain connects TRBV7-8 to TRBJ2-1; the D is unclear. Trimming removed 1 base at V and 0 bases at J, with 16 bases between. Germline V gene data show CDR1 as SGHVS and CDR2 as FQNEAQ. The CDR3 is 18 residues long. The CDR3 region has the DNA TGTGCCAGCAGCTTAGACACCCCCCATAGGAGCTCCTACAATGAGCAGTTCTTC. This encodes CASSLDTPHRSSYNEQFF.

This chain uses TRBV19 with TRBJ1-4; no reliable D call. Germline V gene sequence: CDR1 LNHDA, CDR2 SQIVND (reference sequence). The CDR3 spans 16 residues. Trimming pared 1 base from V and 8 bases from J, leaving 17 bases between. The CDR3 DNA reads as TGTGCCAGTAGTATAGGATGGACTAACGCCCTCGAAAAACTGTTTTTT. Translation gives CASSIGWTNALEKLFF.

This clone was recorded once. CDR3 DNA: TGTGCCAGCAGTTTAGCAGGGGCTGGAAACACCATATATTTT. Amino acids: CASSLAGAGNTIYF. The chain recombines TRBV27 with TRBJ1-3; D perhaps matches TRBD1 (6 bases). The germline V and J ends were trimmed by 2 bases and 2 bases, with 7 bases remaining between them. The CDR3 is made up of 14 amino acids. From germline, CDR1 is MNHEY and CDR2 SMNVEV (reference sequence).

The CDR3 protein is CASSLVTQANTEAFF. The CDR3 region has the DNA TGCGCCAGCAGCTTGGTTACACAGGCGAACACTGAAGCTTTCTTT. This sequence joins TRBV5-1 and TRBJ1-1, with a weak D call TRBD1 (5 bases). Germline assignment: CDR1 SGHRS and CDR2 YFSETQ. The CDR3 length is 15 residues. Trimming took 0 bases from V and 1 from J, leaving 10 bases between them.

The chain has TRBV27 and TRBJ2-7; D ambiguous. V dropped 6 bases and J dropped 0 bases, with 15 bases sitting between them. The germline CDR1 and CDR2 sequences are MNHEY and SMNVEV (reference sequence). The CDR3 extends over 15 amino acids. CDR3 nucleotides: TGTGCCAGCAGCCCCAGGCTTAGTAGCTCCTACGAGCAGTACTTC. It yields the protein CASSPRLSSSYEQYF.

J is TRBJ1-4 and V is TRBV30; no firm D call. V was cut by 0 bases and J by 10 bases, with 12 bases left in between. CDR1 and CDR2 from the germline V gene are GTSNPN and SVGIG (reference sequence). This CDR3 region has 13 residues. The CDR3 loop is CAWSVGEFGKLFF. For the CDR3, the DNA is TGTGCCTGGAGTGTAGGAGAGTTCGGAAAACTGTTTTTT.

The CDR3 is CAWSGRGEQYF. CDR3 bases: TGTGCCTGGAGTGGCCGGGGCGAGCAGTACTTC. The V call is TRBV30, the J call TRBJ2-7, with TRBD2 as a possible D gene (5 bases). There are 11 residues in the CDR3. Per germline, CDR1 GTSNPN and CDR2 SVGIG (reference sequence). Deletions cut 1 base from V and 6 bases from J, with 7 bases between.

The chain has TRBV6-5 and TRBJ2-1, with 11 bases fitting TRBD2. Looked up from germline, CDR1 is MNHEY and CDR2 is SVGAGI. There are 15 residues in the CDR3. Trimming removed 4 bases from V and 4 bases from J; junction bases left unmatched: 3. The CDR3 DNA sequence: TGTGCCAGCAGTTCGGGACTAGCGGTATACAATGAGCAGTTCTTC. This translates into CASSSGLAVYNEQFF.

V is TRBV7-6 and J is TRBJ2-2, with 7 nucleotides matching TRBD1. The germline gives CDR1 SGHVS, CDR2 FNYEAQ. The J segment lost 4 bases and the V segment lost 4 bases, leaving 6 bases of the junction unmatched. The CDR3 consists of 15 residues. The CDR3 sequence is CASSYQQGSTGELFF. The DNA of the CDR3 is TGTGCCAGCAGCTACCAACAGGGGTCCACCGGGGAGCTGTTTTTT.

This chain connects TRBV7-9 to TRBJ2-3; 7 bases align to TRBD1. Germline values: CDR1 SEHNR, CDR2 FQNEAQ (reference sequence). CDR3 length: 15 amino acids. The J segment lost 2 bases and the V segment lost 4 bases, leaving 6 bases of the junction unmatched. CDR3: CASSSPGQSTDTQYF. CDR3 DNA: TGTGCCAGCAGCTCGCCGGGACAGTCCACAGATACGCAGTATTTT.

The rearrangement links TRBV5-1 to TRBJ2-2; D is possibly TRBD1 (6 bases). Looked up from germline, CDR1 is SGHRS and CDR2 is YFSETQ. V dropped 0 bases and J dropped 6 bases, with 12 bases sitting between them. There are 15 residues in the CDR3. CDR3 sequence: CASSLDRVNPGELFF. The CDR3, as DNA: TGCGCCAGCAGCTTGGACAGGGTTAACCCCGGGGAGCTGTTTTTT.

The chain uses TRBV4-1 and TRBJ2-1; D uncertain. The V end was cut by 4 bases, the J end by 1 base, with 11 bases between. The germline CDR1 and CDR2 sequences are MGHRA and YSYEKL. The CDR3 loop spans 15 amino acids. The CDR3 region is CASSPYGLSYNEQFF. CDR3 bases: TGCGCCAGCAGCCCCTATGGTTTGTCCTACAATGAGCAGTTCTTC.

The CDR3 DNA follows: TGTGCCAGCAGCCCCTGGCGACAGAACTATGGCTACACCTTC. Encoded protein: CASSPWRQNYGYTF. The chain employs TRBV6-5 and TRBJ1-2; D perhaps matches TRBD1 (5 bases). The CDR3 loop spans 14 amino acids. The germline gives CDR1 MNHEY, CDR2 SVGAGI. Deletions cut 6 bases from V and 2 bases from J, with 13 bases between.

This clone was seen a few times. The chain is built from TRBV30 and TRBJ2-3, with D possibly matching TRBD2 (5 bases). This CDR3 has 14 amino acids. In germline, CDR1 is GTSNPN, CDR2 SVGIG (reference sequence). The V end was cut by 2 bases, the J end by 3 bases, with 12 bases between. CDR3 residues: CAWSMRVRTDTQYF. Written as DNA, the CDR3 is TGTGCCTGGAGTATGAGGGTAAGAACAGATACGCAGTATTTT. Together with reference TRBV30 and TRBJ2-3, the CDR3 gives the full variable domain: SQTIHQWPATLVQPVGSPLSLECTVEGTSNPNLYWYRQAAGRGLQLLFYSVGIGQISSEVPQNLSASRPQDRQFILSSKKLLLSDSGFYLCAWSMRVRTDTQYFGPGTRLTVL.

The CDR3 bases are TGCAGCGTTGGGACTAGCGGGAGGGCCCCAGATACGCAGTATTTT. Translating it yields CSVGTSGRAPDTQYF. The V and J genes are TRBV29-1 and TRBJ2-3, with 15 bases fitting TRBD2. With V trimmed by 4 bases and J by 4 bases, 3 bases remained unmatched. This CDR3 comprises 15 residues. The germline CDR1 and CDR2 sequences are SQVTM and ANQGSEA.

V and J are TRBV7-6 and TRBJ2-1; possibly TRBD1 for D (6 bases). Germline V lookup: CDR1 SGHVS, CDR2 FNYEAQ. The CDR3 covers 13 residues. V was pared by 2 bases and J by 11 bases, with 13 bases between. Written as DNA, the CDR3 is TGTGCCAGCAGCTTAAACAGGGCTCCTAAGCAGTTCTTC. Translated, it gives CASSLNRAPKQFF.

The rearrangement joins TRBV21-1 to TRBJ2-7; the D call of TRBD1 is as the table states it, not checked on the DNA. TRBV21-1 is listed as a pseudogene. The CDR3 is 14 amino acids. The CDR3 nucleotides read TGTGCCAGCAGCAAAGGGTGGCCAGGGGGCGAGCAGTACGTC. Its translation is CASSKGWPGGEQYV.

The DNA of the CDR3 is TGTGCCAGCATCCGAGGGGGCCCGGACAATGAGCAGTTCTTC. Translation gives CASIRGGPDNEQFF. The chain recombines TRBV6-1 with TRBJ2-1, with 7 positions matching TRBD1. The J segment lost 5 bases and the V segment lost 7 bases, leaving 8 bases of the junction unmatched. There are 14 residues in the CDR3. Germline lookup yields CDR1 MNHNS and CDR2 SASEGT.

The CDR3 DNA reads TGTGCCAGCAGTTACGACGCGACAGGGAAAGGCTACACCTTC. Translated: CASSYDATGKGYTF. The rearrangement uses TRBV6-6 and TRBJ1-2, with 7 bases identical to TRBD1. Germline values: CDR1 MNHNY, CDR2 SVGAGI (reference sequence). V shed 2 bases, J shed 8 bases, and the junction held 8 bases outside the gene matches. The CDR3 runs 14 residues.

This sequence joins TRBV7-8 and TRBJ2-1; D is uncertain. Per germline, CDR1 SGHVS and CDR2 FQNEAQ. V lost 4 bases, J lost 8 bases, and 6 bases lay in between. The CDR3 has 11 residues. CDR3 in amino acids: CASSSSYEQFF. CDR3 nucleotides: TGTGCCAGCAGCTCCTCTTATGAGCAGTTCTTC.

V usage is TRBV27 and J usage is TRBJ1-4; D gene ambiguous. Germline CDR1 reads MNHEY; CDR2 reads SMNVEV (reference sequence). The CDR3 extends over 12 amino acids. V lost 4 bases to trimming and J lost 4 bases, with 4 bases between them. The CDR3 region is CASSSLNEKLFF. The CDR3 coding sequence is TGTGCCAGCAGTTCCCTTAATGAAAAACTGTTTTTT.